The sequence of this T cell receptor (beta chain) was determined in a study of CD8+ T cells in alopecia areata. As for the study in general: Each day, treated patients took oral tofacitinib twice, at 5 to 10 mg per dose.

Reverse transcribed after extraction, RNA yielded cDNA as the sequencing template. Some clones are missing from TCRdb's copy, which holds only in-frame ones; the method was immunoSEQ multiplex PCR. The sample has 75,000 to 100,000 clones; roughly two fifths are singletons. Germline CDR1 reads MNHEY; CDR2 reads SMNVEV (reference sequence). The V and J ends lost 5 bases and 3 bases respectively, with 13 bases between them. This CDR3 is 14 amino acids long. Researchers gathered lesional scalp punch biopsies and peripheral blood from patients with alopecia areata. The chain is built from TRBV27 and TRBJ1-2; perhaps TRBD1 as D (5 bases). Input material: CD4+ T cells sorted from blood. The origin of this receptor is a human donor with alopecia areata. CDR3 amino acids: CASSHRQTDYGYTF. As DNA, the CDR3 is TGTGCCAGCAGTCACAGGCAGACAGACTATGGCTACACCTTC.